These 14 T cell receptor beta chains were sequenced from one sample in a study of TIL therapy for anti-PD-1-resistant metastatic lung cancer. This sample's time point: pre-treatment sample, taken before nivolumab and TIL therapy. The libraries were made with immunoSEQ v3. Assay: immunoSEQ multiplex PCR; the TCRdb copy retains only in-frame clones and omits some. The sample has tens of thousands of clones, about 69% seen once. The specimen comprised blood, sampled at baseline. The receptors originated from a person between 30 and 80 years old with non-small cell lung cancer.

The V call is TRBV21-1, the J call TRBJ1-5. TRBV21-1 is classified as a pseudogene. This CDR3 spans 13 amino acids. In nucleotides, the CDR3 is TGTGCCAGCAGCCCCCTTAGCAATCAGCCCCAGCATTTT. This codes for CASSPLSNQPQHF.

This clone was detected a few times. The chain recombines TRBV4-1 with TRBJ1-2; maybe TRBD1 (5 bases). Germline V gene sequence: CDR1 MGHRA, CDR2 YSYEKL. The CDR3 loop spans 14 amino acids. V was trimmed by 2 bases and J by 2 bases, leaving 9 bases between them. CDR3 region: CASSQLQENYGYTF. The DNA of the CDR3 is TGCGCCAGCAGCCAACTACAGGAAAACTATGGCTACACCTTC.

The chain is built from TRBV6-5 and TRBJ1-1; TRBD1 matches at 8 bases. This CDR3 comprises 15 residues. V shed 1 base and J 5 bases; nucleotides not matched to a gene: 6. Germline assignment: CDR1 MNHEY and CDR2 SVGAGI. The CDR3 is CASSYWATGGTEAFF. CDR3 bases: TGTGCCAGCAGTTACTGGGCAACAGGGGGAACTGAAGCTTTCTTT.

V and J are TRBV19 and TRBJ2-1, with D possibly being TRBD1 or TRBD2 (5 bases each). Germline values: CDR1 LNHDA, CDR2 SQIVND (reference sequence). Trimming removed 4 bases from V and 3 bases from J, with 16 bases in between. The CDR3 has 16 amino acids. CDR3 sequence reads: CASSRDGREGYNEQFF. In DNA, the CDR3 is TGTGCCAGTAGTAGGGACGGCCGTGAGGGCTACAATGAGCAGTTCTTC.

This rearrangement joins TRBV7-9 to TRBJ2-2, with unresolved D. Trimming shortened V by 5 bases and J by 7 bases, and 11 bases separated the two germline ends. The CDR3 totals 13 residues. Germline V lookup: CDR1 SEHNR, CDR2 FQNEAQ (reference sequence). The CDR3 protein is CASSDTTSGELFF. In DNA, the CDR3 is TGTGCCAGCAGCGACACAACGAGCGGGGAGCTGTTTTTT.

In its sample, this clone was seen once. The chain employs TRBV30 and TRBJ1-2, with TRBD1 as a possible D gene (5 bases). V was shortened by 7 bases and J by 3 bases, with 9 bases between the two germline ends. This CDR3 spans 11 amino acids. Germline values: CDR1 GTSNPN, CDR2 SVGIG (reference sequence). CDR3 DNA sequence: TGTGCCTTCGGGGGGGACTATGGCTACACCTTC. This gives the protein CAFGGDYGYTF.

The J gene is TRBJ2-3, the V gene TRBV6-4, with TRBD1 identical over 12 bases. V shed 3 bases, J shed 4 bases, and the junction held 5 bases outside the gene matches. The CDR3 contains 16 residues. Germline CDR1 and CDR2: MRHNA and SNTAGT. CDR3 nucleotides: TGTGCCAGCAGTGATAAGGGGACAGGGGGCGCAGATACGCAGTATTTT. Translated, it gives CASSDKGTGGADTQYF.

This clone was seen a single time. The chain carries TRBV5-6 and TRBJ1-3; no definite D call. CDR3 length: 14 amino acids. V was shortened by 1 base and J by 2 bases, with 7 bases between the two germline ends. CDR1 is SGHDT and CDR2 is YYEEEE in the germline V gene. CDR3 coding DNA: TGTGCCAGCAGCTTGTTTGACACTGGAAACACCATATATTTT. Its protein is CASSLFDTGNTIYF.

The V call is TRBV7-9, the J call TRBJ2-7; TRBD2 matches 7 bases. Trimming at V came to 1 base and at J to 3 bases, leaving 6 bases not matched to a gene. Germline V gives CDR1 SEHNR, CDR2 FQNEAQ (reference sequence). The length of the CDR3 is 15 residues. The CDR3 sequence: CASSLEASGLYEQYF. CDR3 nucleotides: TGTGCCAGCAGCTTAGAGGCTAGCGGACTCTACGAGCAGTACTTC.

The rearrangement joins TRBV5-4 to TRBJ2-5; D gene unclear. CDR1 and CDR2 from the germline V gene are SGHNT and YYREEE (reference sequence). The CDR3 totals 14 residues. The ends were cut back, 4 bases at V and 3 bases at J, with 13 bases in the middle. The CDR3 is CASSRAAVEETQYF. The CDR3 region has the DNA TGTGCCAGCAGCCGGGCGGCAGTTGAAGAGACCCAGTACTTC.

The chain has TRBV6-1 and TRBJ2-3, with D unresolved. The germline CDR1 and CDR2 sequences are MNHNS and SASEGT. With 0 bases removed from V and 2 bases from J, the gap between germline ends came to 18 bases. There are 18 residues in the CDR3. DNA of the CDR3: TGTGCCAGCAGTGAAGCCCTGTTGTTGGCGGTTTCCACAGATACGCAGTATTTT. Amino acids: CASSEALLLAVSTDTQYF.

The CDR3 bases are TGCGCCAGCAGCCAAGAGCCGGGACTAGCGGCCTACGAGCAGTACTTC. Protein sequence: CASSQEPGLAAYEQYF. J is TRBJ2-7 and V is TRBV4-1; 11 bases line up with TRBD2. Unmatched junction bases numbered 3, after V lost 0 bases and J lost 2 bases. Germline V gives CDR1 MGHRA, CDR2 YSYEKL. The CDR3 covers 16 residues.

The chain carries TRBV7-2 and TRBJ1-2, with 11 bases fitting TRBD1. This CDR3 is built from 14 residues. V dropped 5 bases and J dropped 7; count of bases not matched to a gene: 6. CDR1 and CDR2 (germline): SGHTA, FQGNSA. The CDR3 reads CASSEDRGRGGYTF. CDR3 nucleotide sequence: TGTGCCAGCAGCGAGGACAGGGGGCGAGGTGGCTACACCTTC.

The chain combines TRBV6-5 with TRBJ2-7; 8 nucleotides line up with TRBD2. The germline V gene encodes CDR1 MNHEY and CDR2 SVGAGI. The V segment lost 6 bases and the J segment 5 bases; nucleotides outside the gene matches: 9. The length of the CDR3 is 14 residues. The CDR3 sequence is CASSRRGGIDEQYF. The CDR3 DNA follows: TGTGCCAGCAGCCGACGGGGGGGCATCGACGAGCAGTACTTC.